This TCR beta chain stems from a study of beta chain features in type 1 diabetes. The CDR3 is 14 residues long. Germline CDR1 is MNHNY and CDR2 is SVGAGI (reference sequence). The trim removed 4 bases at V and 6 bases at J, leaving 5 bases unmatched. Findings of the study overall: Moderate but significant shortening of TCRB CDR3s was recorded in all four CD4+ subsets from Type 1 diabetes patients.

With respect to this clone: The antigen is undetermined.

Of the isolated RNA, all was reverse transcribed, and so the sequenced material was expressed TCRB transcripts. The table came from immunoSEQ multiplex PCR; TCRdb's copy has only in-frame clones and leaves some out. This table holds 600,000 to 750,000 clones, around 12% found once. The sequence was obtained from a man aged 25 to 40 with type 1 diabetes. This rearrangement joins TRBV6-6 to TRBJ1-5, with 8 bases aligning to TRBD1. Sequencing was performed on naive CD4+ T cells from blood. The CDR3 loop is CASSWDRLGQPQHF. In nucleotides, the CDR3 is TGTGCCAGCAGTTGGGACAGGTTGGGTCAGCCCCAGCATTTT.